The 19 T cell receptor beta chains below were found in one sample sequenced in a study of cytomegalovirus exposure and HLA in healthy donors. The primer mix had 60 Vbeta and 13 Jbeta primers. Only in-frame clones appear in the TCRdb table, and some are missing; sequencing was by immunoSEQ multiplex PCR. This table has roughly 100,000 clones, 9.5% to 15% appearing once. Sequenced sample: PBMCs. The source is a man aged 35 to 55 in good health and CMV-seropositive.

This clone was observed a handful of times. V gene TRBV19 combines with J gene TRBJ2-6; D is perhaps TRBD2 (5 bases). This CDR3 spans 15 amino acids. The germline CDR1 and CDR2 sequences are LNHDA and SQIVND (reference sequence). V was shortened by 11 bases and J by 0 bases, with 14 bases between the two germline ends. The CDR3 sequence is CASQEGSSGANVLTF. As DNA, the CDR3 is TGTGCCTCCCAAGAGGGAAGCTCTGGGGCCAACGTCCTGACTTTC.

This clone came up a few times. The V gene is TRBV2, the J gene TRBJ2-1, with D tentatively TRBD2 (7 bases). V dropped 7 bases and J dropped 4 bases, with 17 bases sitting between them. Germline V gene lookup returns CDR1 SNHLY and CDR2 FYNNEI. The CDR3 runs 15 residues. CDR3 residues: CASTSEGGTYNEQFF. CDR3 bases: TGTGCCAGCACCTCAGAGGGGGGGACTTACAATGAGCAGTTCTTC.

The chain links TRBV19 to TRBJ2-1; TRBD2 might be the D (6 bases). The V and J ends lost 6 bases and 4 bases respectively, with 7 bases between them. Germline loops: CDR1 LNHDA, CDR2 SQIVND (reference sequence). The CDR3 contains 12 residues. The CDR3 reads CASSGGYNEQFF. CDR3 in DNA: TGTGCCAGTAGCGGAGGGTACAATGAGCAGTTCTTC.

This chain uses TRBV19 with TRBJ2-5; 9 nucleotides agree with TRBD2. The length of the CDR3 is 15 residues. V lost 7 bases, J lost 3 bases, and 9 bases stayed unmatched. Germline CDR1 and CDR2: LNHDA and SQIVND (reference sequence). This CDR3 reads CASNKREAGKETQYF. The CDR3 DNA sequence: TGTGCCAGTAATAAGCGGGAGGCTGGAAAAGAGACCCAGTACTTC.

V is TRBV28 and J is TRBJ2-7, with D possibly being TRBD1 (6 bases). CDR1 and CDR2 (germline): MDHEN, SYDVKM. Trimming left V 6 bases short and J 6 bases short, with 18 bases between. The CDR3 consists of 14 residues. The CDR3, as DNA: TGTGCCAGCAGGGGGGCAGGGACCTCTGGCGAGCAGTACTTC. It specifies CASRGAGTSGEQYF.

The CDR3 protein is CASSFWGGVAGEETQYF. CDR3 in DNA: TGCGCCAGCAGCTTTTGGGGAGGGGTAGCGGGAGAAGAGACCCAGTACTTC. V usage is TRBV5-1 and J usage is TRBJ2-5; TRBD2 agrees at 9 bases. With 2 bases clipped from V and 3 bases from J, the junction kept 11 bases outside the gene matches. This CDR3 comprises 17 residues. CDR1 SGHRS and CDR2 YFSETQ come from the germline V gene. Together with reference TRBV5-1 and TRBJ2-5, the CDR3 gives the full variable domain: KAGVTQTPRYLIKTRGQQVTLSCSPISGHRSVSWYQQTPGQGLQFLFEYFSETQRNKGNFPGRFSGRQFSNSRSEMNVSTLELGDSALYLCASSFWGGVAGEETQYFGPGTRLLVL.

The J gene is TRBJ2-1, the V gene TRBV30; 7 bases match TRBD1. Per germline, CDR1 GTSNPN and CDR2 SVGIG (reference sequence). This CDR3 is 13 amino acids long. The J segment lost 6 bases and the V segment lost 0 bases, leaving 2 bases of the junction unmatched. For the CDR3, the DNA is TGTGCCTGGAGTGTACAGGGGCTCAATGAGCAGTTCTTC. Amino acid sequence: CAWSVQGLNEQFF.

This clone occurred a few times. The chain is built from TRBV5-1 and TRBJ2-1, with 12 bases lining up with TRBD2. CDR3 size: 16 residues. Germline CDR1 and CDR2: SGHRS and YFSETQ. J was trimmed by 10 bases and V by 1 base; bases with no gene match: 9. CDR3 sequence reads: CASSLYRLAGAGEQFF. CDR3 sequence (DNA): TGCGCCAGCAGCTTGTATCGACTAGCGGGAGCGGGGGAGCAGTTCTTC.

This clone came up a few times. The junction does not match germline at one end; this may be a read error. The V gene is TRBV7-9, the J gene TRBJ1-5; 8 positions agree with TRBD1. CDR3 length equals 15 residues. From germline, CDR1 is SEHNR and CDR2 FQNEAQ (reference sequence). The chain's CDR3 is CASSIAGGKGQPQHF. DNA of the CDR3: TGTGCCAGCAGCATAGCAGGGGGCAAGGGGCAGCCCCAGCATTTT.

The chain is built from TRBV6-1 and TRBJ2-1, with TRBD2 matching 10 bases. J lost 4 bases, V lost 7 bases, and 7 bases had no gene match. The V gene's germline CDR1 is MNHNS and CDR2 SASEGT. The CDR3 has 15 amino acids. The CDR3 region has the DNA TGTGCCAGCACCCAGAGGACTAGCGGATACAATGAGCAGTTCTTC. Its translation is CASTQRTSGYNEQFF.

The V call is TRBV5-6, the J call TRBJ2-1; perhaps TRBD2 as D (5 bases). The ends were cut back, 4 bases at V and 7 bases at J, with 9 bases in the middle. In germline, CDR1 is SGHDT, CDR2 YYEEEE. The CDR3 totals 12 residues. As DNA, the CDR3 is TGTGCCAGCAGCCCTCGGAGGAATGAGCAGTTCTTC. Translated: CASSPRRNEQFF.

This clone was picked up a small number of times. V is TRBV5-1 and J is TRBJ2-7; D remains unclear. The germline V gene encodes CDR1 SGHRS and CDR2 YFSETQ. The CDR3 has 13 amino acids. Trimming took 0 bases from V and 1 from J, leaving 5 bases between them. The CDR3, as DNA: TGCGCCAGCAGCTTGGCGCAGTCCTACGAGCAGTACTTC. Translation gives CASSLAQSYEQYF.

The CDR3, as DNA: TGTGCCGCAGGACAGGGCGAAGAGCAGTACTTC. Its translation is CAAGQGEEQYF. V and J are TRBV7-9 and TRBJ2-5, with TRBD1 matching over 8 bases. Germline-derived CDR1 and CDR2 are SEHNR and FQNEAQ (reference sequence). CDR3 length: 11 residues. The V and J ends lost 11 bases and 11 bases, in that order; junction bases with no gene match: 10.

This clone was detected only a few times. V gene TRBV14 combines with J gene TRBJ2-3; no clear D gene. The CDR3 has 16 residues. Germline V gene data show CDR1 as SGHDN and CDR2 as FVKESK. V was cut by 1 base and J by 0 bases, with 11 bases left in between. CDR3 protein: CASSQAQAPSTDTQYF. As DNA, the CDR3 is TGTGCCAGCAGCCAAGCACAAGCGCCCAGCACAGATACGCAGTATTTT.

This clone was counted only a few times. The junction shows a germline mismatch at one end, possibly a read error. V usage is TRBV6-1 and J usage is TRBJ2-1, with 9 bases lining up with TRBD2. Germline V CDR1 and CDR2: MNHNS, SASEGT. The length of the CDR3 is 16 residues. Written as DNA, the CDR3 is TGTGCCAGCAGTGAGCCCCTTAGCGGGAGTAACAATGAGCAGCTCTTC. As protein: CASSEPLSGSNNEQLF.

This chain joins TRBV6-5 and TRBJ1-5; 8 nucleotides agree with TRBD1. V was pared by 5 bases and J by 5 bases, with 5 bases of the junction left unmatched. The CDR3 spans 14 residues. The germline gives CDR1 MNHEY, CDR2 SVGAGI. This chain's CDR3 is CASSRDRLDQPQHF. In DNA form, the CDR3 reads TGTGCCAGCAGTCGGGACAGGCTTGATCAGCCCCAGCATTTT.

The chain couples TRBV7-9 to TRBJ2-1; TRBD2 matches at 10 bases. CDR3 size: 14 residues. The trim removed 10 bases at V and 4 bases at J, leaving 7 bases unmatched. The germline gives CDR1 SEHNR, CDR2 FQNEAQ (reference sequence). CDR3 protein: CATLQAGGYNEQFF. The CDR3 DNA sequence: TGTGCCACCCTTCAAGCGGGAGGGTACAATGAGCAGTTCTTC. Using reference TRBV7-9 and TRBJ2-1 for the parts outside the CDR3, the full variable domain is DTGVSQNPRHKITKRGQNVTFRCDPISEHNRLYWYRQTLGQGPEFLTYFQNEAQLEKSRLLSDRFSAERPKGSFSTLEIQRTEQGDSAMYLCATLQAGGYNEQFFGPGTRLTVL.

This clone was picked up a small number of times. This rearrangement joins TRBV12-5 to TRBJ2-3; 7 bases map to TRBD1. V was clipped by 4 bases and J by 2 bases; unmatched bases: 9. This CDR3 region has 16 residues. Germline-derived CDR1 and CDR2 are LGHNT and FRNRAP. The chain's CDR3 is CASGSGTAKSTDTQYF. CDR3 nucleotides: TGTGCTAGTGGTTCCGGGACAGCAAAGTCCACAGATACGCAGTATTTT.

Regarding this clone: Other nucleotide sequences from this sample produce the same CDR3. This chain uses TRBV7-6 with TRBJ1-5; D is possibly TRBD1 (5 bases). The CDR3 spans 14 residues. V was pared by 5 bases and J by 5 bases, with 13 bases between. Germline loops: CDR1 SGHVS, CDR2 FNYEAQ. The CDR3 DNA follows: TGTGCCAGCAGCCTAGGGCGGGGGGATCAGCCCCAGCATTTT. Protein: CASSLGRGDQPQHF.